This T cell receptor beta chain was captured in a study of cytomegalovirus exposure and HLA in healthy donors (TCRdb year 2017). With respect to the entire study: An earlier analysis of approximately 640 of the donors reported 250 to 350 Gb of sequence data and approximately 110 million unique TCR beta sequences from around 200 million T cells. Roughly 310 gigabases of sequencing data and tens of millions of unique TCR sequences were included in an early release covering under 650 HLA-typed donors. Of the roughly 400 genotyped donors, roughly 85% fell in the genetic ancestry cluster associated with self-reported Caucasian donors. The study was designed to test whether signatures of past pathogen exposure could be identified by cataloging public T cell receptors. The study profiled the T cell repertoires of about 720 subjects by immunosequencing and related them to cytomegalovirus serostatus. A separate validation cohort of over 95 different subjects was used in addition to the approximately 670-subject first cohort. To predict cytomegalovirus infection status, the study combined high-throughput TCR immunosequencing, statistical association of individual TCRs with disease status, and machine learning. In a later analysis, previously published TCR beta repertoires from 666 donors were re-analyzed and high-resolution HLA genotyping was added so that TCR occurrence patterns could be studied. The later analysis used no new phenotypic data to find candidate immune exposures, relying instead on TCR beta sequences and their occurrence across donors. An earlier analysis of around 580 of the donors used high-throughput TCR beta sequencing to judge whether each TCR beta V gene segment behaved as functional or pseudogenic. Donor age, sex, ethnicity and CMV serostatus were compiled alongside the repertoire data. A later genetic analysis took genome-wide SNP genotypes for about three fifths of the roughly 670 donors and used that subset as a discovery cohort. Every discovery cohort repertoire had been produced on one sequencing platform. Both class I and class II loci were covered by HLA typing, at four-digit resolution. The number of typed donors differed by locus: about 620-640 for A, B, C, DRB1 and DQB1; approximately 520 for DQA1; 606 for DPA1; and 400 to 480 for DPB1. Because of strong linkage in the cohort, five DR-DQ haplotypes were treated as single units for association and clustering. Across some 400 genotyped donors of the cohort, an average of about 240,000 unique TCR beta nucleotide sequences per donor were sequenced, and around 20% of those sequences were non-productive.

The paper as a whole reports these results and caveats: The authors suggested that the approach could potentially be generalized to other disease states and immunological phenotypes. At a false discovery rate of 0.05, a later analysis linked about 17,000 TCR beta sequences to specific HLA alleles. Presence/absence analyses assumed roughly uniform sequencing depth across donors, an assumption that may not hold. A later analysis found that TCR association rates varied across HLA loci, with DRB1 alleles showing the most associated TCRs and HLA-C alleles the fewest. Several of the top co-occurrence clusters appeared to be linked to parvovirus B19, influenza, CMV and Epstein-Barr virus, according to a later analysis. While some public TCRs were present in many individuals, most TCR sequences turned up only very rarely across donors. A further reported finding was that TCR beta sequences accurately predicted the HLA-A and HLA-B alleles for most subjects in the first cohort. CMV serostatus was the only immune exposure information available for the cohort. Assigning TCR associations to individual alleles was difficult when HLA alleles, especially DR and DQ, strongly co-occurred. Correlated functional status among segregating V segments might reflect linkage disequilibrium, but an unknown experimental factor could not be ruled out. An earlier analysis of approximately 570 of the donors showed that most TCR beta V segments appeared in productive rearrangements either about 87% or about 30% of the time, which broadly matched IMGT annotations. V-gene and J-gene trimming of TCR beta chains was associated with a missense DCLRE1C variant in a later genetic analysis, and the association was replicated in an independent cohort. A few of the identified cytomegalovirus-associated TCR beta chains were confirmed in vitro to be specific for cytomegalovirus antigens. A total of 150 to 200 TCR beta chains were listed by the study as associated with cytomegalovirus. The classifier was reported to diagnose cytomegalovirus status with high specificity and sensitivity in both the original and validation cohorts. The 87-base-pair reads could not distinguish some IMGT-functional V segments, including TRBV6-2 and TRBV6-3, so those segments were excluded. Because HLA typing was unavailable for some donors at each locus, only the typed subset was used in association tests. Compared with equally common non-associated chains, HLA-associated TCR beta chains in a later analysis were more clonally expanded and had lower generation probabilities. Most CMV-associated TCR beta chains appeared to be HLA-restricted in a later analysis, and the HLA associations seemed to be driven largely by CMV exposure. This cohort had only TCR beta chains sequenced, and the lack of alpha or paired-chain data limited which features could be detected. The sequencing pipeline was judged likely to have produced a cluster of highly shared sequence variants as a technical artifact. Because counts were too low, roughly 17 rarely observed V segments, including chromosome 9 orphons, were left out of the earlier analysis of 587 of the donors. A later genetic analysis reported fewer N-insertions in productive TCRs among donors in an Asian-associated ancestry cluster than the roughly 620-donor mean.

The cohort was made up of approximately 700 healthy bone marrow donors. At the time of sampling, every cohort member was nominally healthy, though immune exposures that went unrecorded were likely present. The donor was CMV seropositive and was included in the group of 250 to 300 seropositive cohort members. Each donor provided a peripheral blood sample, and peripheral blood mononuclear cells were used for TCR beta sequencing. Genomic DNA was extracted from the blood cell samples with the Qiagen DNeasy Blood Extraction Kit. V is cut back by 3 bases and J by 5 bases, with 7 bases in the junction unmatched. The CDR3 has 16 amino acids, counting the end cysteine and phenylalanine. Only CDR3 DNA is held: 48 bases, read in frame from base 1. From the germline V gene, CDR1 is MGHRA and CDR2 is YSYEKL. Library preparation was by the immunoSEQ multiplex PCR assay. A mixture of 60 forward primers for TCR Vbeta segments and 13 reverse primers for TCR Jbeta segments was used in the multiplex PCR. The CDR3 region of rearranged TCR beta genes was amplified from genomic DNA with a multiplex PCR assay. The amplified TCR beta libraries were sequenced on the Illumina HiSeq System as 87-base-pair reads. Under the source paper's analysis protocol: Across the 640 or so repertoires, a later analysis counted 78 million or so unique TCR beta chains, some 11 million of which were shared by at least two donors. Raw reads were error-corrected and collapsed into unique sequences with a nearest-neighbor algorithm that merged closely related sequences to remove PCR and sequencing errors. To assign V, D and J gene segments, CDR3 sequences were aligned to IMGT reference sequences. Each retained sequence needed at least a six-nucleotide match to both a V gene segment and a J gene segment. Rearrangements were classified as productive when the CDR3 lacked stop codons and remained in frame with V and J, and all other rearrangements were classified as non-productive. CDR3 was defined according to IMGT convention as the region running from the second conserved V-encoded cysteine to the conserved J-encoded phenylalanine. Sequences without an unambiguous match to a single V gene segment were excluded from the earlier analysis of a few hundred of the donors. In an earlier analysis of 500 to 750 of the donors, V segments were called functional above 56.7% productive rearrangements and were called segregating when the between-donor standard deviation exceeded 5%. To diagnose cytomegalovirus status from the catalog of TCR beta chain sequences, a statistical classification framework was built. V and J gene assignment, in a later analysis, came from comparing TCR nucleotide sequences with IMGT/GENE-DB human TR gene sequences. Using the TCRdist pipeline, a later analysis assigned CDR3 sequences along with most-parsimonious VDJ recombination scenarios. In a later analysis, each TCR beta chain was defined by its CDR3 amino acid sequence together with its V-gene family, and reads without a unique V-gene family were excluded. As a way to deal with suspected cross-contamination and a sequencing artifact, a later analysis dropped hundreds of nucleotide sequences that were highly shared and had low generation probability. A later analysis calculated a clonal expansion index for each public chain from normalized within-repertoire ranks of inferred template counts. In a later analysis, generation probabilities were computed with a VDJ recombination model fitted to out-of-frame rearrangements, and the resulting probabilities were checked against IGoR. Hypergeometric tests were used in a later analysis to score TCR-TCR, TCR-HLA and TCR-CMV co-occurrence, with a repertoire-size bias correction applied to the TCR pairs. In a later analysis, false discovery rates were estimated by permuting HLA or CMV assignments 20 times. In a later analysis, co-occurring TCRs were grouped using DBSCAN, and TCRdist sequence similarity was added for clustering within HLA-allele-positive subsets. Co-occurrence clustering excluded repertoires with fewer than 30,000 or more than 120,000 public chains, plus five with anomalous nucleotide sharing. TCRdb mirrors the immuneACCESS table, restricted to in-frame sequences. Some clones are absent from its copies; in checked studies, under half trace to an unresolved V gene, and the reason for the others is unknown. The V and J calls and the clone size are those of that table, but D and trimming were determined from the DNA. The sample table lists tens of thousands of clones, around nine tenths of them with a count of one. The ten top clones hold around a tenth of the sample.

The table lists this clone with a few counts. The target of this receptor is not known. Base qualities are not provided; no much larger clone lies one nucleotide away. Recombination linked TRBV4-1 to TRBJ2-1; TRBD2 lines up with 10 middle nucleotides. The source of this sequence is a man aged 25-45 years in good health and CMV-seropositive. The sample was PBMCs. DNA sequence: TGCGCCAGCAGCCACCGGACTAGCGGAAGTCACAATGAGCAGTTCTTC. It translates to CASSHRTSGSHNEQFF.